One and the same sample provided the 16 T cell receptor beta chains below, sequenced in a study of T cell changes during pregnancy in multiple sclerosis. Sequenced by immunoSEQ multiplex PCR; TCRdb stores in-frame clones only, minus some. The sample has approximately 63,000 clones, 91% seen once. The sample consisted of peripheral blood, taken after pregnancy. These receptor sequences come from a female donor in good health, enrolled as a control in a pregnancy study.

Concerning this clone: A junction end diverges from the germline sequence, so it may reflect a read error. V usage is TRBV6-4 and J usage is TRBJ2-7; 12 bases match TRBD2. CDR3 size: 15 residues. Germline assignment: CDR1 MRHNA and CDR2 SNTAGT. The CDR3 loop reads CAGRLAGVPSYEQYF. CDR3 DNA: TGTGCCGGCAGACTAGCGGGGGTCCCTTCCTACGAGCAGTACTTC.

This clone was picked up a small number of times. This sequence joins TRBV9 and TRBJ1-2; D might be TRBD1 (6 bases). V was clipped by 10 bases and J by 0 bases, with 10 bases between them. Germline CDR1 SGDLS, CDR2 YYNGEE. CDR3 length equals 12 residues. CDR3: CARRQANYGYTF. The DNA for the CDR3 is TGTGCCCGTAGACAGGCTAACTATGGCTACACCTTC.

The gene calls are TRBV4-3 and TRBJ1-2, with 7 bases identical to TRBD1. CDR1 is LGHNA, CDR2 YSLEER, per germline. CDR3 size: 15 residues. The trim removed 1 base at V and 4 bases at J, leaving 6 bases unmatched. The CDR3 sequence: CASSQGPGGIYGYTF. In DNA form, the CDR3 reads TGCGCCAGCAGCCAAGGACCAGGGGGAATCTATGGCTACACCTTC.

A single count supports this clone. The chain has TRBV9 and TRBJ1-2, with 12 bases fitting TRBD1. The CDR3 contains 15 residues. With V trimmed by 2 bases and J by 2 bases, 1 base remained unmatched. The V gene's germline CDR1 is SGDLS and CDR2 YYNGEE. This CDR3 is CASSVGQGANYGYTF. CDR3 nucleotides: TGTGCCAGCAGCGTGGGACAGGGGGCGAACTATGGCTACACCTTC.

CDR3 sequence (DNA): TGCGCCAGCAGCTTGATTATCGGGGGGGCGCATTACGAGCAGTACTTC. Translating gives CASSLIIGGAHYEQYF. This chain links TRBV5-1 with TRBJ2-7, with TRBD2 matching 8 bases. The J segment lost 4 bases and the V segment lost 1 base, leaving 10 bases of the junction unmatched. This CDR3 is 16 amino acids long. The germline V gene has CDR1 SGHRS and CDR2 YFSETQ.

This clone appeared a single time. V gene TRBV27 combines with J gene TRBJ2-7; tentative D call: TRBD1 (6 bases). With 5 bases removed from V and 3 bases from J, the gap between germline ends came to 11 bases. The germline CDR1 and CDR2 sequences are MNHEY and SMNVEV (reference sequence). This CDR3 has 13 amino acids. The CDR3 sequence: CASSPTDSYEQYF. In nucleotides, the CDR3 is TGTGCCAGCAGTCCCACGGACAGCTACGAGCAGTACTTC.

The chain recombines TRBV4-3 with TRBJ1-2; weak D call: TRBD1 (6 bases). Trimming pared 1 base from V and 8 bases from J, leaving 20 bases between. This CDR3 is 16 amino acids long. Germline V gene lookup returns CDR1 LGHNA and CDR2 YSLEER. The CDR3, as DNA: TGCGCCAGCAGCCAAGTAGGGGGACGGTTGCCTGAAGGCTACACCTTC. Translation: CASSQVGGRLPEGYTF.

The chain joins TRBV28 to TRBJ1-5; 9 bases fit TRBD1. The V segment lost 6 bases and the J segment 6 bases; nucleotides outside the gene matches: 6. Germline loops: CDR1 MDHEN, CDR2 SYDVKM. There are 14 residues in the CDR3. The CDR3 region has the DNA TGTGCCAGCAGGTGGACAGGGGACGGTCAGCCCCAGCATTTT. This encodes CASRWTGDGQPQHF.

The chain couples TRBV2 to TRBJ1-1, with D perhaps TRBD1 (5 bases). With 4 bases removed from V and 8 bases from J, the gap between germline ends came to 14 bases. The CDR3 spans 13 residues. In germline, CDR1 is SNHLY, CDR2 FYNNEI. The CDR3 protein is CASSGSSRGEAFF. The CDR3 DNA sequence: TGTGCCAGCAGTGGAAGCTCGCGGGGCGAAGCTTTCTTT.

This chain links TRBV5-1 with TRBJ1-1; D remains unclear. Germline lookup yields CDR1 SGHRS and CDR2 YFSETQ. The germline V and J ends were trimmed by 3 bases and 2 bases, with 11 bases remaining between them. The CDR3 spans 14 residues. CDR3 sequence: CASSWETDNTEAFF. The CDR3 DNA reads TGCGCCAGCAGCTGGGAGACGGATAACACTGAAGCTTTCTTT.

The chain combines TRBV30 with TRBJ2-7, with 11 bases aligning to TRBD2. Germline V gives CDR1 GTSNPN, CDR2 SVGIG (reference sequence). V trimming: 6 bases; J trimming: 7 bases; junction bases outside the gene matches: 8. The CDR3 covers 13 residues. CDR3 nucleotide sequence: TGTGCCTGTAGCGGGGGGGTGTTGAGGGAGCAGTACTTC. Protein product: CACSGGVLREQYF.

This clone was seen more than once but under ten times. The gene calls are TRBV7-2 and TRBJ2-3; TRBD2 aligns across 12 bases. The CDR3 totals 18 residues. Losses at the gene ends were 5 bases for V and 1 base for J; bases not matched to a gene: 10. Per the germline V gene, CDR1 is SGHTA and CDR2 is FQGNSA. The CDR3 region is CASSPQWTSGEGTDTQYF. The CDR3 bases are TGTGCCAGCAGCCCTCAATGGACTAGCGGGGAGGGCACAGATACGCAGTATTTT. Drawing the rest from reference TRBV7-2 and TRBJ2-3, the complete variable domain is GAGVSQSPSNKVTEKGKDVELRCDPISGHTALYWYRQSLGQGLEFLIYFQGNSAPDKSGLPSDRFSAERTGGSVSTLTIQRTQQEDSAVYLCASSPQWTSGEGTDTQYFGPGTRLTVL.

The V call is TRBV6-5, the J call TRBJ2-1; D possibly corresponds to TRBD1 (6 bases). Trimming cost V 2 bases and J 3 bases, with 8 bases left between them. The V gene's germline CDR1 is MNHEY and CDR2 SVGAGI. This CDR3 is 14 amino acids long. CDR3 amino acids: CASSYADSYNEQFF. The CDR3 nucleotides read TGTGCCAGCAGTTACGCGGACAGCTACAATGAGCAGTTCTTC.

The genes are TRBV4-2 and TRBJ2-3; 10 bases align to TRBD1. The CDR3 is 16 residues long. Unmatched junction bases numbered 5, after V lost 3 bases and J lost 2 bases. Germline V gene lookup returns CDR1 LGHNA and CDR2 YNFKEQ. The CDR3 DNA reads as TGTGCCAGCAGCCACCCGGGACAGGGGAACACAGATACGCAGTATTTT. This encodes CASSHPGQGNTDTQYF.

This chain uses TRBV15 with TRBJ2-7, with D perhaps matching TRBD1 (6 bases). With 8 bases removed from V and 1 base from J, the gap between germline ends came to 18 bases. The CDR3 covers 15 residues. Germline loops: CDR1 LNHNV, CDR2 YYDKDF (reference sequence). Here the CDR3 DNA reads TGTGCCACCTCACAGGGCCCGTCTCGATCCTACGAGCAGTACTTC. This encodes CATSQGPSRSYEQYF.

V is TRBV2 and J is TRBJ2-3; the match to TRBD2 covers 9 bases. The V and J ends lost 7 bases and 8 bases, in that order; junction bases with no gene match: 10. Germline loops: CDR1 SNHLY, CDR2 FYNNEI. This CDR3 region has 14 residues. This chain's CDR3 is CASNIRSGGTTQYF. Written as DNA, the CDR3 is TGTGCCAGCAATATCAGGAGCGGGGGGACTACGCAGTATTTT.